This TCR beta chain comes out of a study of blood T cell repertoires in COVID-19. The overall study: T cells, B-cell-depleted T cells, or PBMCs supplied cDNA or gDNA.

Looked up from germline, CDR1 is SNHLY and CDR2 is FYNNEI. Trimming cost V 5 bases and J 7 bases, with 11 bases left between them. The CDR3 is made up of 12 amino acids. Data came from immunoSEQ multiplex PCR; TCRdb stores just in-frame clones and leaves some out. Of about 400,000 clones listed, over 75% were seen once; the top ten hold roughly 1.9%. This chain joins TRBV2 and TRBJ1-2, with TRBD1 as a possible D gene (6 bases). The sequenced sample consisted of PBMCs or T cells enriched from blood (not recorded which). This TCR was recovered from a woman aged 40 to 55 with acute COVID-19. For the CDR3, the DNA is TGTGCCAGCAGTTGGGGGACACTTGGCTACACCTTC. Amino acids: CASSWGTLGYTF. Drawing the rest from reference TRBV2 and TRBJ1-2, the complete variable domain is EPEVTQTPSHQVTQMGQEVILRCVPISNHLYFYWYRQILGQKVEFLVSFYNNEISEKSEIFDDQFSVERPDGSNFTLKIRSTKLEDSAMYFCASSWGTLGYTFGSGTRLTVV.